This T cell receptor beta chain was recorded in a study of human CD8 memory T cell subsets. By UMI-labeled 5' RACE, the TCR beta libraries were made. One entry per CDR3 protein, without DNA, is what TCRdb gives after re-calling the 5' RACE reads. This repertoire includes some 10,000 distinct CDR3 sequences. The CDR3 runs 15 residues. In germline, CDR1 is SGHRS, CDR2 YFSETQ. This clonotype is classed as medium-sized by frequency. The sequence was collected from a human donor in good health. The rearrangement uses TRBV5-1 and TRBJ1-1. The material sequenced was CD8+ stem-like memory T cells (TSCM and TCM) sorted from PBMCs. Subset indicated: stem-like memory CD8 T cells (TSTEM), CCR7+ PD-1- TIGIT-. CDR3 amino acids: CASSLLIGENTEAFF.